The 20 T cell receptor beta chains below come from one sample, sequenced in a study of cytomegalovirus exposure and HLA in healthy donors. Primers for the PCR totalled 60 Vbeta and 13 Jbeta. Profiled with immunoSEQ multiplex PCR; TCRdb holds only in-frame clones, not every one. Among about 190,000 clones listed, under 85% were seen once. Sequencing used PBMCs. The receptors were gathered from a young woman in good health and CMV-seronegative.

This clone was recorded once. The chain carries TRBV7-9 and TRBJ1-4; 8 nucleotides match TRBD1. The CDR3 is 18 amino acids. CDR1 and CDR2 from the germline V gene are SEHNR and FQNEAQ (reference sequence). The ends lost 6 bases at V and 3 bases at J; junction bases unmatched: 15. CDR3 nucleotides: TGTGCCAGCAGGACCGACAGGGGAACAGATAGAGCTAATGAAAAACTGTTTTTT. Its protein product is CASRTDRGTDRANEKLFF.

This clone was detected only once. The genes are TRBV18 and TRBJ2-5; 9 bases are shared with TRBD1. CDR3 length: 15 residues. The germline V gene encodes CDR1 KGHSH and CDR2 LQKENI. Unmatched junction bases numbered 8, after V lost 6 bases and J lost 3 bases. This CDR3 is CASSLDRGHKETQYF. DNA of the CDR3: TGTGCCAGCTCTCTGGACAGGGGTCACAAAGAGACCCAGTACTTC.

The chain uses TRBV28 and TRBJ2-7; D possibly corresponds to TRBD1 (6 bases). Germline CDR1 MDHEN, CDR2 SYDVKM. The CDR3 extends over 14 amino acids. V lost 5 bases, J lost 0 bases, and 11 bases lay in between. The CDR3: CASSGWTVSYEQYF. CDR3 sequence (DNA): TGTGCCAGCAGTGGGTGGACAGTCTCCTACGAGCAGTACTTC.

The chain joins TRBV28 to TRBJ1-5; D may be TRBD1 (5 bases). The CDR3 has 15 residues. V was pared by 3 bases and J by 7 bases, with 16 bases between. The germline gives CDR1 MDHEN, CDR2 SYDVKM. The chain's CDR3 is CASSFPQDLGQPQHF. The CDR3 DNA follows: TGTGCCAGCAGTTTCCCACAGGATCTCGGGCAGCCCCAGCATTTT.

This rearrangement joins TRBV19 to TRBJ1-5; D gene unclear. This CDR3 has 14 residues. Germline CDR1 LNHDA, CDR2 SQIVND (reference sequence). V lost 1 base, J lost 1 base, and 5 bases lay in between. DNA for the CDR3: TGTGCCAGTAGTATAGTCCAGAGCAATCAGCCCCAGCATTTT. Translation: CASSIVQSNQPQHF.

V usage is TRBV5-4 and J usage is TRBJ2-5; TRBD2 agrees at 9 bases. Germline loops: CDR1 SGHNT, CDR2 YYREEE (reference sequence). The J segment lost 4 bases and the V segment lost 4 bases, leaving 11 bases of the junction unmatched. The CDR3 has 16 amino acids. This chain's CDR3 is CASSGAGGRAGETQYF. The CDR3 nucleotides read TGTGCCAGCAGCGGGGCTGGCGGGAGGGCGGGAGAGACCCAGTACTTC.

The V call is TRBV5-4, the J call TRBJ2-5; tentative D call: TRBD1 (5 bases). The length of the CDR3 is 14 residues. The germline CDR1 and CDR2 sequences are SGHNT and YYREEE (reference sequence). The ends were cut back, 2 bases at V and 5 bases at J, with 13 bases in the middle. This CDR3 reads CASSFLGAGETQYF. The CDR3 DNA reads TGTGCCAGCAGCTTTTTAGGGGCCGGGGAGACCCAGTACTTC.

The genes are TRBV7-9 and TRBJ1-5, with a weak D call TRBD1 (5 bases). Germline values: CDR1 SEHNR, CDR2 FQNEAQ (reference sequence). The V end lost 5 bases, the J end lost 5 bases, and 13 bases lay between the germline ends. The CDR3 totals 14 residues. As DNA, the CDR3 is TGTGCCAGCAGCCCGGGAGAGGGGCATCAGCCCCAGCATTTT. This sequence encodes CASSPGEGHQPQHF.

The chain recombines TRBV6-6 with TRBJ2-5; 7 bases line up with TRBD2. Germline V gene lookup returns CDR1 MNHNY and CDR2 SVGAGI (reference sequence). Trimming at V came to 10 bases and at J to 2 bases, leaving 13 bases not matched to a gene. This CDR3 comprises 15 residues. CDR3 DNA sequence: TGTGCCACCTTACGGGGGGTGGGGCTACAAGAGACCCAGTACTTC. This codes for CATLRGVGLQETQYF.

The V call is TRBV27, the J call TRBJ2-5; no definite D call. The CDR3 extends over 13 amino acids. Trimming shortened V by 3 bases and J by 4 bases, and 9 bases separated the two germline ends. Per germline, CDR1 MNHEY and CDR2 SMNVEV (reference sequence). The CDR3 spells CASSFSELETQYF. CDR3 coding DNA: TGTGCCAGCAGTTTCTCCGAGTTAGAGACCCAGTACTTC.

Only a few counts were recorded for this clone. The rearrangement uses TRBV5-6 and TRBJ1-3, with unresolved D. V was shortened by 4 bases and J by 4 bases, with 9 bases between the two germline ends. Germline CDR1 SGHDT, CDR2 YYEEEE. This CDR3 comprises 13 residues. The CDR3 bases are TGTGCCAGCAGCGCCCGAGCCGGAAACACCATATATTTT. Translated, it gives CASSARAGNTIYF.

V gene TRBV18 combines with J gene TRBJ1-6; 7 bases align to TRBD1. Germline V lookup: CDR1 KGHSH, CDR2 LQKENI. The CDR3 is 16 amino acids. Unmatched junction bases numbered 9, after V lost 0 bases and J lost 10 bases. CDR3 amino acids: CASSPPSRQGESPLHF. In nucleotides, the CDR3 is TGTGCCAGCTCACCACCTTCGAGACAGGGAGAATCACCCCTCCACTTT. The full variable domain, completed using reference TRBV18 and TRBJ1-6, is NAGVMQNPRHLVRRRGQEARLRCSPMKGHSHVYWYRQLPEEGLKFMVYLQKENIIDESGMPKERFSAEFPKEGPSILRIQQVVRGDSAAYFCASSPPSRQGESPLHFGNGTRLTVT.

V gene TRBV7-2 combines with J gene TRBJ2-7; D might be TRBD2 (5 bases). V lost 1 base and J 6 bases, leaving 13 bases between the germline ends. The length of the CDR3 is 14 residues. Germline V gene lookup returns CDR1 SGHTA and CDR2 FQGNSA. The CDR3 here is CASSLGLASREQYF. The CDR3 nucleotides read TGTGCCAGCAGCTTAGGGCTAGCTTCCCGCGAGCAGTACTTC.

The J gene is TRBJ1-6, the V gene TRBV18, with 7 bases that match TRBD1. CDR3 length: 14 amino acids. V lost 6 bases to trimming and J lost 5 bases; unmatched junction nucleotides: 4. Germline lookup yields CDR1 KGHSH and CDR2 LQKENI. The CDR3 DNA is TGTGCCAGCTCTCGGGACAGCCATAATTCACCCCTCCACTTT. Protein product: CASSRDSHNSPLHF.

CDR3 sequence: CASSFISNEQYF. The DNA for the CDR3 is TGTGCCAGCAGCTTCATTAGCAACGAGCAGTACTTC. The chain combines TRBV7-9 with TRBJ2-7, with unresolved D. V shed 3 bases and J shed 5 bases, with 8 bases lying between them. Per the germline V gene, CDR1 is SEHNR and CDR2 is FQNEAQ (reference sequence). The CDR3 runs 12 residues.

The rearrangement uses TRBV7-9 and TRBJ2-2; weak D call: TRBD2 (5 bases). Germline CDR1 and CDR2: SEHNR and FQNEAQ (reference sequence). V lost 2 bases, J lost 0 bases, and 7 bases lay in between. The CDR3 length is 15 residues. The CDR3 loop is CASSLSGANTGELFF. In DNA form, the CDR3 reads TGTGCCAGCAGCTTAAGCGGAGCGAACACCGGGGAGCTGTTTTTT.

V is TRBV25-1 and J is TRBJ1-2; the D gene is possibly TRBD1 (6 bases). The CDR3 loop spans 15 amino acids. Germline CDR1 is MGHDK and CDR2 is SYGVNS. V lost 6 bases to trimming and J lost 4 bases, with 18 bases between them. The CDR3, as DNA: TGTGCCAGCAGCAAACGGAGGACAGACTTCTATGGCTACACCTTC. Residues: CASSKRRTDFYGYTF.

This sequence joins TRBV10-1 and TRBJ2-7; tentative D call: TRBD2 (5 bases). Germline V gives CDR1 WNHNN, CDR2 SYGVQD (reference sequence). V lost 1 base, J lost 2 bases, and 12 bases lay in between. The CDR3 spans 15 residues. For the CDR3, the DNA is TGCGCCAGCAGTGAGTTGGGCCACGGGACCTACGAGCAGTACTTC. Its protein product is CASSELGHGTYEQYF.

On this clone: Other DNA sequences in the sample encode the same CDR3. The chain carries TRBV30 and TRBJ2-1; tentative D call: TRBD1 (5 bases). The CDR3 sequence is 11 residues long. Germline lookup yields CDR1 GTSNPN and CDR2 SVGIG (reference sequence). V gave up 2 bases and J gave up 6 bases, with 5 bases separating them. CDR3: CAWSRGNEQFF. The CDR3 nucleotides are TGTGCCTGGAGTAGGGGCAATGAGCAGTTCTTC.

The V call is TRBV10-1, the J call TRBJ1-5, with D possibly TRBD1 on 6 matching bases. The CDR3 is 15 residues long. V was shortened by 6 bases and J by 6 bases, with 18 bases between the two germline ends. CDR1 WNHNN and CDR2 SYGVQD come from the germline V gene (reference sequence). The CDR3 sequence: CASRNRERSSQPQHF. The CDR3 DNA is TGCGCCAGCAGGAACAGGGAAAGGAGTAGTCAGCCCCAGCATTTT.